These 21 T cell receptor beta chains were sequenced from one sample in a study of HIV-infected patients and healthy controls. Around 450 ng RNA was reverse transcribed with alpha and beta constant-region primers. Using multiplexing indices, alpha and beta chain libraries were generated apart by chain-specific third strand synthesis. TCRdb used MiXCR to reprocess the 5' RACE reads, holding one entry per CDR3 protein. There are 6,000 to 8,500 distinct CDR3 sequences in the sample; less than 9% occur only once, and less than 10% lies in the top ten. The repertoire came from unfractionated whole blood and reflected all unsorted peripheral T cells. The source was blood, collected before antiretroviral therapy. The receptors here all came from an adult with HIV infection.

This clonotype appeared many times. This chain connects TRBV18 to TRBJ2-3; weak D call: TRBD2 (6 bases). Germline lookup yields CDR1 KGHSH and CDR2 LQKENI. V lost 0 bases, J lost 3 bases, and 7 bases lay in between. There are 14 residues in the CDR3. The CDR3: CASSPPLATDTQYF. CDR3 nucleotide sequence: TGTGCCAGCTCACCACCACTAGCTACAGATACGCAGTATTTT.

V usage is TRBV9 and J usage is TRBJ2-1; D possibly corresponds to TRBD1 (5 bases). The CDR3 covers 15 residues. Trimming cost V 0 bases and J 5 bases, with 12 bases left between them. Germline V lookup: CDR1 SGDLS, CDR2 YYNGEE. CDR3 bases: TGTGCCAGCAGCGTAGAAATAGGACATAACAATGAGCAGTTCTTC. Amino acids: CASSVEIGHNNEQFF.

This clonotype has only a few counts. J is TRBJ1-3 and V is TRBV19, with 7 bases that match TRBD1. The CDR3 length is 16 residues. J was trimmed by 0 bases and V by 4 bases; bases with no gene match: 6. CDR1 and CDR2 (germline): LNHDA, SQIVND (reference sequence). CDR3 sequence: CASSTPWTGSGNTIYF. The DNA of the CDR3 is TGTGCCAGTAGTACTCCGTGGACAGGCTCTGGAAACACCATATATTTT.

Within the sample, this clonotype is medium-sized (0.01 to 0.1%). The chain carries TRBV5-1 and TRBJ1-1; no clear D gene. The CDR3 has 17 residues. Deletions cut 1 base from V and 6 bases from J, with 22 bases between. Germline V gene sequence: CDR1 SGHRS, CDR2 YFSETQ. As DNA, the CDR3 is TGCGCCAGCAGCTTGAGCGGCTCGGGGTCCTTCCAAGCTGAAGCTTTCTTT. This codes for CASSLSGSGSFQAEAFF.

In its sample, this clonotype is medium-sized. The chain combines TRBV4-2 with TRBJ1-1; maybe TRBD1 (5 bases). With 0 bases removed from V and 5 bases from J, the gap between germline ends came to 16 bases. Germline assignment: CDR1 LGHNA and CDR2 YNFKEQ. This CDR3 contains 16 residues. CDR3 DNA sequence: TGTGCCAGCAGCCAAGATCCACAGGTTGCTTTAACTGAAGCTTTCTTT. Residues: CASSQDPQVALTEAFF.

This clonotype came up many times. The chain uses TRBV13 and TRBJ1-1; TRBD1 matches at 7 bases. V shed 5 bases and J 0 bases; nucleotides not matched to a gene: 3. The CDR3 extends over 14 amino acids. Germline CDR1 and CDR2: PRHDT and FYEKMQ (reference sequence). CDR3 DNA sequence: TGTGCCAGCAGCCCGGGACAGATGAACACTGAAGCTTTCTTT. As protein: CASSPGQMNTEAFF.

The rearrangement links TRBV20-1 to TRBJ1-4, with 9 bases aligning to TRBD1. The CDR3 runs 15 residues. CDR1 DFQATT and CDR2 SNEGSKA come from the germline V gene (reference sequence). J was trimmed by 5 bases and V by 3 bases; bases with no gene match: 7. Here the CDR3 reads CSASITGTGNEKLFF. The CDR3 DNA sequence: TGCAGTGCTAGCATAACCGGGACAGGGAATGAAAAACTGTTTTTT.

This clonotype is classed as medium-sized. The CDR3 DNA sequence: TGTGCCAGTACCGTCAAGGGGACAGCACCCCGCTCCTATGGCTACACCTTC. Protein product: CASTVKGTAPRSYGYTF. The chain carries TRBV19 and TRBJ1-2, with 7 bases lining up with TRBD1. Germline assignment: CDR1 LNHDA and CDR2 SQIVND (reference sequence). The CDR3 is 17 amino acids. Germline trimming cut 7 bases from V and 4 bases from J; bases unmatched to any gene: 18.

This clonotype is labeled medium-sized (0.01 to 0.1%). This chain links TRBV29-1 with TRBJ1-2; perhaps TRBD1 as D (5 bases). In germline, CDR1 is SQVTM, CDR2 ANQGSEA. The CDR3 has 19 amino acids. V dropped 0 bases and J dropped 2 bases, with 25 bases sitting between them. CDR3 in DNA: TGCAGCGTTGAAGAATGGTTGGGTCAGGAGGGGAGAACAAACTATGGCTACACCTTC. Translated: CSVEEWLGQEGRTNYGYTF. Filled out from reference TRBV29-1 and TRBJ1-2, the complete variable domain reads SAVISQKPSRDICQRGTSLTIQCQVDSQVTMMFWYRQQPGQSLTLIATANQGSEATYESGFVIDKFPISRPNLTFSTLTVSNMSPEDSSIYLCSVEEWLGQEGRTNYGYTFGSGTRLTVV.

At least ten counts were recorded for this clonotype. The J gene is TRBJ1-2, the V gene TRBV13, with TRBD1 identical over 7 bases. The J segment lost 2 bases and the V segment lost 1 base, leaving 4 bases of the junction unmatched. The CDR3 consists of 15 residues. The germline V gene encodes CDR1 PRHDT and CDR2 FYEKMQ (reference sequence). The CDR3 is CASSLAMGQNYGYTF. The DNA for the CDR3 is TGTGCCAGCAGCTTAGCAATGGGACAGAACTATGGCTACACCTTC.

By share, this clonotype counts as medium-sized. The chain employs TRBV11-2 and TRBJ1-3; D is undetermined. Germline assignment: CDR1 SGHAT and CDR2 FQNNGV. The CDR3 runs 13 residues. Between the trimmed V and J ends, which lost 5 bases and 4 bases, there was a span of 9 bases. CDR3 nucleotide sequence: TGTGCCAGCAGCCTCCTACAGGGAAACACCATATATTTT. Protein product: CASSLLQGNTIYF.

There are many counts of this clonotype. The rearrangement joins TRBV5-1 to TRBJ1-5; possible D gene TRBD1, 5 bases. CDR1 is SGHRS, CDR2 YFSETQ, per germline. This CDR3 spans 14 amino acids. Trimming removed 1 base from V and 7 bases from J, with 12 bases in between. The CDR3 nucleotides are TGCGCCAGCAGCTTGTCCCCAGGGAACCAGCCCCAGCATTTT. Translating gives CASSLSPGNQPQHF.

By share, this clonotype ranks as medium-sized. This CDR3 is CAIQGTQDEQYF. Written as DNA, the CDR3 is TGTGCCATCCAGGGGACTCAGGACGAGCAGTACTTC. The rearrangement joins TRBV10-3 to TRBJ2-7; either TRBD1 or TRBD2 may fit D (6 bases each). Germline CDR1 and CDR2: ENHRY and SYGVKD. This CDR3 is 12 amino acids long. V was cut by 8 bases and J by 5 bases, with 13 bases left in between.

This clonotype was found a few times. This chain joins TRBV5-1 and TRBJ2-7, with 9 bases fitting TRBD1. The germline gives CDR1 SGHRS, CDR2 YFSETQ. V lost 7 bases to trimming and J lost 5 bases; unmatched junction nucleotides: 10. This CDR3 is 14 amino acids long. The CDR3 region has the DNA TGCGCCAGCGCGACGGACAGGGGTCTCCACGAGCAGTACTTC. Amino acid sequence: CASATDRGLHEQYF. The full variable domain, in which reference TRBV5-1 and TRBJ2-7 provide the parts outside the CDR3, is KAGVTQTPRYLIKTRGQQVTLSCSPISGHRSVSWYQQTPGQGLQFLFEYFSETQRNKGNFPGRFSGRQFSNSRSEMNVSTLELGDSALYLCASATDRGLHEQYFGPGTRLTVT.

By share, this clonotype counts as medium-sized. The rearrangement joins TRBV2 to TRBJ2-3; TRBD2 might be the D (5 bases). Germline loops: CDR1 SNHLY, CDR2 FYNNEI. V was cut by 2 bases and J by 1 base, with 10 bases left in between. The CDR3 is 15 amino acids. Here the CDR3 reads CASSEWGSGTDTQYF. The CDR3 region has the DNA TGTGCCAGCAGTGAATGGGGTAGCGGCACAGATACGCAGTATTTT.

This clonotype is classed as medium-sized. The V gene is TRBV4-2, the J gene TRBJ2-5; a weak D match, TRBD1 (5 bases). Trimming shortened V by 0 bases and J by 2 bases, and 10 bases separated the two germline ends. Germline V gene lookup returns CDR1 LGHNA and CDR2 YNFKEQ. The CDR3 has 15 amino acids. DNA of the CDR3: TGTGCCAGCAGCCAAGAAGAAGGGGTGCAAGAGACCCAGTACTTC. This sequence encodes CASSQEEGVQETQYF.

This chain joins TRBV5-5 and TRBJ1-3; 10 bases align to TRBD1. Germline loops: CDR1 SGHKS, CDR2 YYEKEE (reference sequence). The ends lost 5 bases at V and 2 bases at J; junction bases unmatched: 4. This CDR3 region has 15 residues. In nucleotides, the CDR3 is TGTGCCAGCAGTCCGGGACAGGGGACTGGAAACACCATATATTTT. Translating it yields CASSPGQGTGNTIYF.

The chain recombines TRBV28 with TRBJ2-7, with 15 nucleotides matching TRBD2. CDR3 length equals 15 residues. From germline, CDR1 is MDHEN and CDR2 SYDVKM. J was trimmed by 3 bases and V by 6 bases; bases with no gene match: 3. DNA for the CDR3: TGTGCCAGCAGCCTGGGACTAGCGGGAGGCTACGAGCAGTACTTC. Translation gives CASSLGLAGGYEQYF.

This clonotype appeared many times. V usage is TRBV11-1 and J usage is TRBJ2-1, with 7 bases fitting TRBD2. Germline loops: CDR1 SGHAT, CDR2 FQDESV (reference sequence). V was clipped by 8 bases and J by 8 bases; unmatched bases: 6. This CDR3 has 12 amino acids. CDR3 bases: TGTGCCAGCTTACAGGCGGGGGATGAGCAGTTCTTC. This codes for CASLQAGDEQFF.

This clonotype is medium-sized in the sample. This CDR3 is CASSVTGGVLNTEAFF. The CDR3 nucleotides are TGTGCCAGCAGCGTCACAGGGGGCGTATTGAACACTGAAGCTTTCTTT. The V and J genes are TRBV11-2 and TRBJ1-1; 9 bases fit TRBD1. The CDR3 runs 16 residues. Per the germline V gene, CDR1 is SGHAT and CDR2 is FQNNGV. V shed 5 bases, J shed 0 bases, and the junction held 7 bases outside the gene matches.

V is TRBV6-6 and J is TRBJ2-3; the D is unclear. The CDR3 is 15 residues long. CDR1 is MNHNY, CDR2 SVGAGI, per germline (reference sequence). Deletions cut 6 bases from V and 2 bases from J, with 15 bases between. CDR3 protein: CASSPVSTVTDTQYF. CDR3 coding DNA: TGTGCCAGCAGCCCCGTCAGCACAGTCACAGATACGCAGTATTTT.